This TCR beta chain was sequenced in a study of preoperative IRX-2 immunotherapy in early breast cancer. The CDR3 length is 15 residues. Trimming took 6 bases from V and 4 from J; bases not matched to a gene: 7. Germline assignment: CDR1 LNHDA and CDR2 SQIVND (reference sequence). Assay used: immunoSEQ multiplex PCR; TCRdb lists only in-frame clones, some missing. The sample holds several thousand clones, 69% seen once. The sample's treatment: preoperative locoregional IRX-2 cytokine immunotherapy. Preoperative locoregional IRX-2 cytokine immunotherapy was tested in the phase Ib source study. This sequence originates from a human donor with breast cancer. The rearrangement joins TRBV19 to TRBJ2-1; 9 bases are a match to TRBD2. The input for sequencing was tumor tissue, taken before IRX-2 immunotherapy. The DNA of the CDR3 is TGTGCCAGTAGCCATGGTACTAGCGGGTACAATGAGCAGTTCTTC. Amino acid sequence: CASSHGTSGYNEQFF. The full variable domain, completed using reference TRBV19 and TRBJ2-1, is DGGITQSPKYLFRKEGQNVTLSCEQNLNHDAMYWYRQDPGQGLRLIYYSQIVNDFQKGDIAEGYSVSREKKESFPLTVTSAQKNPTAFYLCASSHGTSGYNEQFFGPGTRLTVL.